These 4 T cell receptor beta chains came from one sample sequenced in a study of beta chain features in type 1 diabetes. The entirety of the isolated RNA underwent reverse transcription, so expressed TCRB transcripts were sequenced. Sequenced by immunoSEQ multiplex PCR; TCRdb stores in-frame clones only, minus some. The repertoire holds about 370,000 clones, with more than 12% as singletons. Input material: naive CD4+ T cells from blood. The receptors originated from a young woman in good health.

This clone was observed a few times. This chain links TRBV11-2 with TRBJ1-4; a weak D match, TRBD1 (5 bases). V was trimmed by 5 bases and J by 4 bases, leaving 11 bases between them. Germline V gene sequence: CDR1 SGHAT, CDR2 FQNNGV. The length of the CDR3 is 14 residues. In DNA, the CDR3 is TGTGCCAGCAGCCGGGGGGAGCTTAATGAAAAACTGTTTTTT. Translation: CASSRGELNEKLFF.

The J gene is TRBJ2-5, the V gene TRBV7-3; D is uncertain. Trimming took off 1 base at V and 4 bases at J, with 19 bases between the two ends. The CDR3 loop spans 17 amino acids. Germline V gene lookup returns CDR1 SGHTA and CDR2 FQGTGA. In DNA, the CDR3 is TGTGCCAGCAGCTTAAGGCCCCGTCTAGGTCCCGGAGAGACCCAGTACTTC. This translates into CASSLRPRLGPGETQYF.

The CDR3 nucleotides read TGCGCCAGCAGCCAAGATACGGGGGTAGGTGAGCAGTACTTC. This encodes CASSQDTGVGEQYF. The chain is built from TRBV4-3 and TRBJ2-7; weak D call: TRBD2 (6 bases). V lost 0 bases and J 7 bases, leaving 13 bases between the germline ends. Looked up from germline, CDR1 is LGHNA and CDR2 is YSLEER. The CDR3 sequence is 14 residues long.

The chain joins TRBV18 to TRBJ2-5; 9 bases align to TRBD2. The length of the CDR3 is 15 residues. Germline trimming cut 3 bases from V and 4 bases from J; bases unmatched to any gene: 6. Germline loops: CDR1 KGHSH, CDR2 LQKENI. The CDR3 DNA follows: TGTGCCAGCTCACCGAGACTAGCGGATGGAGAGACCCAGTACTTC. Translating gives CASSPRLADGETQYF.